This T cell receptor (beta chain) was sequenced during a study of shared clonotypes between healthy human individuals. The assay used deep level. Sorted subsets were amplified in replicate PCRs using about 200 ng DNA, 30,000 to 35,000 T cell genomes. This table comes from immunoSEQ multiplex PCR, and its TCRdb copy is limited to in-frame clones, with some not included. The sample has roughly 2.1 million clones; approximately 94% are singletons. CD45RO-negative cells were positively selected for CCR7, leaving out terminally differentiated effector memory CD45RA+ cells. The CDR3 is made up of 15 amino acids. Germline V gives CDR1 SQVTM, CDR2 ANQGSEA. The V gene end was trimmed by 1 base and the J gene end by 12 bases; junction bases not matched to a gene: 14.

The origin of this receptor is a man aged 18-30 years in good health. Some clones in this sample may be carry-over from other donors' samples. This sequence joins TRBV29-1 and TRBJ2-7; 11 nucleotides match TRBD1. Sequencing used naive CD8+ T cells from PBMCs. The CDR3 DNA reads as TGCAGCGTTGAAGTCCCGGACAGGGGGCCCTACGCGGCGTACTTC. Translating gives CSVEVPDRGPYAAYF.